A selection of T cell receptor beta chains follows, all from one sample in a study of blood T cell repertoires in COVID-19. Measured with immunoSEQ multiplex PCR; TCRdb has only the in-frame clones, and not every one. The sample has approximately 260,000 clones, 70% to 90% seen once. Source material: PBMCs or T cells enriched from blood (not recorded which). These receptor sequences come from a woman between 50 and 59 years old who had been exposed to COVID-19. CDR3s include the opening cysteine and the closing phenylalanine or tryptophan. A D gene is named only where the DNA matches it firmly. Expanded clones are given a class, and other clones once, few, many or no size at all.

V	D	size	J	DNA	CDR3
TRBV18	TRBD1	once	TRBJ2-2	TGTGCCAGCTCACCCGGGACAGGGAGGAACGGGGAGCTGTTTTTT	CASSPGTGRNGELFF
TRBV25-1	-	-	TRBJ2-1	TGTGCCAGCAGTGCTGAGAGACAGTTCTTC	CASSAERQFF
TRBV28	-	-	TRBJ1-1	TGTGCCAGCAGTTTACCCAGAGCGATAACTGAAGCTTTCTTT	CASSLPRAITEAFF
TRBV12-5	-	-	TRBJ1-1	TGTGCTAGTGGCCAGGGGCTCGGCACTGAAGCTTTCTTT	CASGQGLGTEAFF
TRBV11-2	TRBD1	-	TRBJ1-1	TGTGCCAGCAGCTTTAGGGGGACAGGGGGCACTGAAGCTTTCTTT	CASSFRGTGGTEAFF
TRBV7-2	-	-	TRBJ1-3	TGTGCCAGCAGCTTATTCACGCCAGGAGGAAACACCATATATTTT	CASSLFTPGGNTIYF
TRBV6-5	-	-	TRBJ2-3	TGTGCCAGCAGTCCTGGGTTAGCGGCAGATACGCAGTATTTT	CASSPGLAADTQYF
TRBV5-4	-	once	TRBJ2-3	TGTGCCAGCAGCTTGACAGTTAGCACAGATACGCAGTATTTT	CASSLTVSTDTQYF
TRBV27	TRBD1	-	TRBJ1-1	TGTGCCAGCAGGGGACAGGGGGTGAAGAGCACTGAAGCTTTCTTT	CASRGQGVKSTEAFF
TRBV28	TRBD2	-	TRBJ2-7	TGTGCCAGCAGCCCTCCCTGGCGGGGGATCCACGAGCAGTACTTC	CASSPPWRGIHEQYF
TRBV5-5	-	-	TRBJ1-1	TGTGCCAGCAGTCCCGGTGGAGCTGAAGCTTTCTTT	CASSPGGAEAFF
TRBV15	-	-	TRBJ2-5	TGTGCCACCAGCAGAGATCTGTCGACCCAGTACTTC	CATSRDLSTQYF
TRBV6-5	-	-	TRBJ1-1	TGTGCCAGCAGCTATGACACCTTGAACACTGAAGCTTTCTTT	CASSYDTLNTEAFF
TRBV5-1	TRBD2	-	TRBJ2-1	TGCGCCAGCAGCTGGACTAGCGGGGCCTACAATGAGCAGTTCTTC	CASSWTSGAYNEQFF
TRBV30	TRBD2	-	TRBJ2-3	TGTGCCTGGAGTGTACTGAGCGGGGGGGTCGCTAGCACAGATACGCAGTATTTT	CAWSVLSGGVASTDTQYF
TRBV2	TRBD1	-	TRBJ2-5	TGTGCCAGCAGTGAACCGACAGGGCTCCAAGAGACCCAGTACTTC	CASSEPTGLQETQYF
TRBV24-1	TRBD2	-	TRBJ2-7	TGTGCCACCAGCCCGGGCGGACTAGCGGGGCTTGAGCAGTACTTC	CATSPGGLAGLEQYF
TRBV18	-	-	TRBJ1-2	TGTGCCAGCTCACCGGGACTTGGGGGGAACTATGGCTACACCTTC	CASSPGLGGNYGYTF